Shown below are 2 T cell receptor beta chains from a single sample sequenced in a study of cytomegalovirus exposure and HLA in healthy donors. Researchers ran the PCR with 60 Vbeta and 13 Jbeta primers. Sequencing was performed with immunoSEQ multiplex PCR; in TCRdb, only in-frame clones are kept and a portion is missing. The table lists under 200,000 clones, approximately 82% of them singletons. Input material: PBMCs. The source is a man aged 45-60 years in good health and CMV-seropositive.

The chain employs TRBV7-2 and TRBJ2-1, with D perhaps TRBD2 (6 bases). The CDR3 spans 13 residues. Trimming took 5 bases from V and 5 from J, leaving 10 bases between them. Germline CDR1 is SGHTA and CDR2 is FQGNSA. CDR3 nucleotide sequence: TGTGCCAGCAGCGGAGGACTACACAATGAGCAGTTCTTC. Protein sequence: CASSGGLHNEQFF.

This clone was observed a single time. The V call is TRBV5-6, the J call TRBJ1-1, with D possibly being TRBD1 (5 bases). V was shortened by 3 bases and J by 2 bases, with 17 bases between the two germline ends. In germline, CDR1 is SGHDT, CDR2 YYEEEE. The CDR3 is made up of 16 amino acids. The CDR3 nucleotides are TGTGCCAGCAGCTCATACAGGTCTAGTCTAAACACTGAAGCTTTCTTT. It encodes CASSSYRSSLNTEAFF.